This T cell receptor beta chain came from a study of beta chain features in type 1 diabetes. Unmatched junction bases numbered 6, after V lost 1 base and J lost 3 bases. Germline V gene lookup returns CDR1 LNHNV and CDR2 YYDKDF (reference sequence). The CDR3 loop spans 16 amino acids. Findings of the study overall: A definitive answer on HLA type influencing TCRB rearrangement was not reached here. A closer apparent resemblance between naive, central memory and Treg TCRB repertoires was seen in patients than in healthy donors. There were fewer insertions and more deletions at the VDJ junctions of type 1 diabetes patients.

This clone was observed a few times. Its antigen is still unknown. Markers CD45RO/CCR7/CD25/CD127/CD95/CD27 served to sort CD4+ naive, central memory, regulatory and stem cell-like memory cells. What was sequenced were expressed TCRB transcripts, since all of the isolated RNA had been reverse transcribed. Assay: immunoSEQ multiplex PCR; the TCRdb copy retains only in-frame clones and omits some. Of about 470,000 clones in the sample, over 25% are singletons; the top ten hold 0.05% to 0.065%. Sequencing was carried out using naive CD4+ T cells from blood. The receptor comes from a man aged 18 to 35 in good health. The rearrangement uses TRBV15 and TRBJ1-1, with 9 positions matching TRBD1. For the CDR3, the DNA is TGTGCCACCAGCAGAGGAACTCGGGACAGGGACACTGAAGCTTTCTTT. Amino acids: CATSRGTRDRDTEAFF.